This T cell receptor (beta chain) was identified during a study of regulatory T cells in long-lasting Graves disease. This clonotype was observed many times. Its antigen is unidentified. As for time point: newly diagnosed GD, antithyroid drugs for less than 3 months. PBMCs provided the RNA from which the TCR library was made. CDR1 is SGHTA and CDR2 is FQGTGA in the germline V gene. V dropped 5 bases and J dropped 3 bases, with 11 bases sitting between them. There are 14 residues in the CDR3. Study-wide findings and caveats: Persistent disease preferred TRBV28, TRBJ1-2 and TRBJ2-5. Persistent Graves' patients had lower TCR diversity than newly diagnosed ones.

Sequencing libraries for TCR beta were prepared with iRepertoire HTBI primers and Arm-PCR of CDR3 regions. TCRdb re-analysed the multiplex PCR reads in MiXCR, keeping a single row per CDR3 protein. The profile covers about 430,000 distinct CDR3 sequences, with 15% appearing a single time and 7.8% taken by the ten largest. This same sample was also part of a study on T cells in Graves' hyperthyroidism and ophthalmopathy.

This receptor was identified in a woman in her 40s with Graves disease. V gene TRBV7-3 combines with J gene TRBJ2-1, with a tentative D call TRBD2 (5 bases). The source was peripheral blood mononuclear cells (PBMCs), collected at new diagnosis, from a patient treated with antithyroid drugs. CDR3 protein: CASSEHRDYNEQFF. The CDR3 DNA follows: TGTGCCAGCAGCGAACACCGGGACTACAATGAGCAGTTCTTC.